One and the same sample provided the 28 T cell receptor beta chains below, sequenced in a study of blood T cell repertoires in COVID-19. Method: immunoSEQ multiplex PCR; TCRdb's copy keeps in-frame clones and lacks some. The profile shows some 200,000 clones, 81% of them singletons. The sequencing input was peripheral blood. Receptors were obtained from an elderly woman with COVID-19, enrolled during active disease.

The rearrangement links TRBV27 to TRBJ2-5, with 9 bases lining up with TRBD1. The CDR3 sequence is 14 residues long. Germline loops: CDR1 MNHEY, CDR2 SMNVEV (reference sequence). J was trimmed by 5 bases and V by 5 bases; bases with no gene match: 6. This CDR3 is CASSRGQGWETQYF. The CDR3 nucleotides read TGTGCCAGCAGTCGAGGACAGGGGTGGGAGACCCAGTACTTC.

The CDR3 is CASSFTGETEAFF. The CDR3 DNA reads as TGTGCCAGCAGCTTTACAGGGGAGACTGAAGCTTTCTTT. J is TRBJ1-1 and V is TRBV5-4; TRBD1 matches 7 bases. This CDR3 has 13 amino acids. With V trimmed by 2 bases and J by 5 bases, 3 bases remained unmatched. Per the germline V gene, CDR1 is SGHNT and CDR2 is YYREEE (reference sequence).

Regarding this clone: The limits of the CDR3 on the DNA are not certain, so only TCRdb's listed CDR3 is given. The CDR3 here is CASSFGSGSGTDTQYF. V gene TRBV11-1 combines with J gene TRBJ2-3; the table gives TRBD2 as D, unverified against the DNA. The germline gives CDR1 SGHAT, CDR2 FQDESV (reference sequence). 16 amino acids form the CDR3, both terminal residues included.

This clone is a singleton in its sample. The chain's CDR3 is CASRHTGKPLHF. The CDR3 DNA is TGTGCCAGCAGACATACAGGGAAACCCCTCCACTTT. The chain combines TRBV14 with TRBJ1-6, with D possibly TRBD1 on 6 matching bases. There are 12 residues in the CDR3. Germline V CDR1 and CDR2: SGHDN, FVKESK. The V gene lost 6 bases and the J gene lost 12 bases, with 12 bases spanning the gap.

The chain uses TRBV28 and TRBJ2-7, with 10 bases aligning to TRBD1. The ends lost 4 bases at V and 0 bases at J; junction bases unmatched: 15. This CDR3 comprises 19 residues. Per germline, CDR1 MDHEN and CDR2 SYDVKM. The CDR3 sequence: CASSYPFTGQGYFSYEQYF. The CDR3 DNA reads as TGTGCCAGCAGTTATCCTTTTACGGGACAGGGGTATTTCTCCTACGAGCAGTACTTC.

V and J are TRBV28 and TRBJ1-2; D perhaps matches TRBD1 (5 bases). V shed 5 bases and J shed 4 bases, with 17 bases lying between them. This CDR3 has 15 residues. Germline lookup yields CDR1 MDHEN and CDR2 SYDVKM. CDR3: CASSPPTVKAYGYTF. DNA for the CDR3: TGTGCCAGCAGTCCCCCGACAGTCAAAGCCTATGGCTACACCTTC.

This clone was seen a single time. The genes are TRBV25-1 and TRBJ1-2, with a tentative D call TRBD1 (5 bases). V was shortened by 6 bases and J by 0 bases, with 11 bases between the two germline ends. This CDR3 is built from 14 residues. The germline CDR1 and CDR2 sequences are MGHDK and SYGVNS. Here the CDR3 reads CASSPRVANYGYTF. The CDR3 coding sequence is TGTGCCAGCAGCCCCAGGGTCGCTAACTATGGCTACACCTTC.

The chain has TRBV28 and TRBJ2-7, with 9 bases aligning to TRBD1. This CDR3 region has 16 residues. Germline V gives CDR1 MDHEN, CDR2 SYDVKM. Trimming took 4 bases from V and 2 from J; bases not matched to a gene: 9. The CDR3 here is CASSSSGTGQTYEQYF. For the CDR3, the DNA is TGTGCCAGCAGTTCAAGCGGGACAGGGCAAACCTACGAGCAGTACTTC.

V usage is TRBV14 and J usage is TRBJ2-7; D remains unclear. Trimming left V 1 base short and J 5 bases short, with 6 bases between. Per germline, CDR1 SGHDN and CDR2 FVKESK. The CDR3 covers 12 residues. The CDR3 DNA follows: TGTGCCAGCAGCCAAGCAGTTGACGAGCAGTACTTC. Translation: CASSQAVDEQYF.

The sample holds a few counts of this clone. The chain carries TRBV6-6 and TRBJ2-7; unclear D gene. Trimming took 7 bases from V and 4 from J, leaving 8 bases between them. This CDR3 contains 11 residues. Germline CDR1 and CDR2: MNHNY and SVGAGI (reference sequence). The CDR3 region is CASTGTYEQYF. The CDR3 nucleotides read TGTGCCAGCACGGGTACTTACGAGCAGTACTTC.

This chain uses TRBV6-2 or TRBV6-3 with TRBJ2-7; a weak D match, TRBD1 (5 bases). The germline gives CDR1 MNHEY, CDR2 SVGEGT. The CDR3 length is 14 residues. The ends were cut back, 0 bases at V and 3 bases at J, with 9 bases in the middle. This CDR3 reads CASSYSTAIYEQYF. CDR3 DNA: TGTGCCAGCAGTTACTCGACAGCCATCTACGAGCAGTACTTC.

The chain links TRBV19 to TRBJ1-1, with 8 bases that match TRBD1. V lost 5 bases to trimming and J lost 3 bases; unmatched junction nucleotides: 2. This CDR3 has 13 residues. In germline, CDR1 is LNHDA, CDR2 SQIVND (reference sequence). The CDR3 DNA reads TGTGCCAGTAGTGTGGGACAGGACACTGAAGCTTTCTTT. Translated: CASSVGQDTEAFF. The full variable domain, rest sourced from reference TRBV19 and TRBJ1-1, is DGGITQSPKYLFRKEGQNVTLSCEQNLNHDAMYWYRQDPGQGLRLIYYSQIVNDFQKGDIAEGYSVSREKKESFPLTVTSAQKNPTAFYLCASSVGQDTEAFFGQGTRLTVV.

The genes are TRBV29-1 and TRBJ2-1; 7 nucleotides agree with TRBD2. The ends lost 3 bases at V and 7 bases at J; junction bases unmatched: 9. The length of the CDR3 is 14 residues. CDR1 SQVTM and CDR2 ANQGSEA come from the germline V gene. The CDR3, as DNA: TGCAGCGTTGATCACCCCGGGACTACTAATGAGCAGTTCTTC. It translates to CSVDHPGTTNEQFF.

The genes are TRBV15 and TRBJ1-5, with D possibly being TRBD1 (6 bases). Trimming took off 6 bases at V and 2 bases at J, with 17 bases between the two ends. Germline CDR1 LNHNV, CDR2 YYDKDF (reference sequence). The CDR3 contains 16 residues. The CDR3 nucleotides are TGTGCCACCAGAAAGGTGGGGGCGCGTGGCAATCAGCCCCAGCATTTT. Amino acid sequence: CATRKVGARGNQPQHF.

This chain joins TRBV5-1 and TRBJ2-1; tentatively, D is TRBD2 (6 bases). From germline, CDR1 is SGHRS and CDR2 YFSETQ. V lost 4 bases to trimming and J lost 7 bases, with 21 bases between them. This CDR3 comprises 16 residues. The CDR3, as DNA: TGCGCCAGCAGCCCTGCCCCTAGCGAGCTGGGGAATGAGCAGTTCTTC. Amino acids: CASSPAPSELGNEQFF.

V and J are TRBV29-1 and TRBJ2-3; tentative D call: TRBD2 (7 bases). CDR1 is SQVTM and CDR2 is ANQGSEA in the germline V gene. The ends were cut back, 8 bases at V and 2 bases at J, with 17 bases in the middle. The CDR3 spans 14 residues. The CDR3 loop is CSLAGGPATDTQYF. CDR3 coding DNA: TGCAGCCTCGCCGGGGGGCCGGCCACAGATACGCAGTATTTT.

The genes are TRBV6-5 and TRBJ1-5; D is uncertain. Germline V gene sequence: CDR1 MNHEY, CDR2 SVGAGI. The CDR3 consists of 12 residues. V gave up 7 bases and J gave up 7 bases, with 11 bases separating them. The CDR3 nucleotides read TGTGCCAGCAACTTCCCCGGGCAGCCCCAGCATTTT. As protein: CASNFPGQPQHF.

The V and J genes are TRBV19 and TRBJ2-1, with TRBD2 identical over 13 bases. The CDR3 covers 17 residues. The V gene end was trimmed by 5 bases and the J gene end by 0 bases; junction bases not matched to a gene: 4. The V gene's germline CDR1 is LNHDA and CDR2 SQIVND (reference sequence). This CDR3 reads CASSPRTSGSSYNEQFF. CDR3 bases: TGTGCCAGTAGTCCCCGGACTAGCGGGAGCTCCTACAATGAGCAGTTCTTC.

The CDR3 spells CASSLGGEVNQPQHF. The DNA of the CDR3 is TGTGCCAGCAGTTTGGGGGGGGAGGTCAATCAGCCCCAGCATTTT. The chain joins TRBV27 to TRBJ1-5, with D possibly TRBD1 on 5 matching bases. V was shortened by 3 bases and J by 3 bases, with 12 bases between the two germline ends. Germline V gives CDR1 MNHEY, CDR2 SMNVEV (reference sequence). The CDR3 runs to 15 residues.

The count of this clone is one. This sequence joins TRBV9 and TRBJ1-2, with 7 bases identical to TRBD1. Trimming took 3 bases from V and 3 from J; bases not matched to a gene: 8. Germline V gene lookup returns CDR1 SGDLS and CDR2 YYNGEE. The CDR3 length is 15 residues. The CDR3 reads CASSGRQGADYGYTF. Here the CDR3 DNA reads TGTGCCAGCAGCGGACGACAGGGCGCCGACTATGGCTACACCTTC.

The gene calls are TRBV6-1 and TRBJ1-3; the D gene is possibly TRBD1 (6 bases). The CDR3 sequence is 14 residues long. From germline, CDR1 is MNHNS and CDR2 SASEGT. V lost 3 bases and J 8 bases, leaving 14 bases between the germline ends. The CDR3: CASSDTGRADTIYF. As DNA, the CDR3 is TGTGCCAGCAGTGATACAGGGCGGGCGGACACCATATATTTT.

This chain connects TRBV5-1 to TRBJ2-1; 9 bases match TRBD2. Trimming took 4 bases from V and 3 from J; bases not matched to a gene: 5. The CDR3 is 15 amino acids. From germline, CDR1 is SGHRS and CDR2 YFSETQ. The CDR3 is CASSLLAGNYNEQFF. For the CDR3, the DNA is TGCGCCAGCAGCCTACTAGCGGGTAACTACAATGAGCAGTTCTTC.

The chain carries TRBV7-9 and TRBJ1-2; TRBD1 matches at 11 bases. The junction had 2 bases not matched to a gene; V was cut back by 4 bases and J by 10 bases. CDR1 is SEHNR and CDR2 is FQNEAQ in the germline V gene (reference sequence). There are 12 residues in the CDR3. The DNA for the CDR3 is TGTGCCAGCAGCTGGACAGGGGGCTTCTACACCTTC. This encodes CASSWTGGFYTF.

This rearrangement joins TRBV11-3 to TRBJ1-2, with 7 bases lining up with TRBD1. The CDR3 covers 13 residues. V shed 5 bases, J shed 5 bases, and the junction held 5 bases outside the gene matches. Germline CDR1 is SGHNT and CDR2 is YENEEA. The CDR3 here is CASSPQGEYGYTF. CDR3 coding DNA: TGTGCCAGCAGCCCGCAGGGGGAGTATGGCTACACCTTC.

J is TRBJ2-5 and V is TRBV2, with D unresolved. Trimming left V 4 bases short and J 0 bases short, with 9 bases between. Germline lookup yields CDR1 SNHLY and CDR2 FYNNEI. The CDR3 has 14 amino acids. This chain's CDR3 is CASSVSVYQETQYF. The CDR3 DNA reads as TGTGCCAGCAGTGTGTCAGTGTACCAAGAGACCCAGTACTTC.

V usage is TRBV5-1 and J usage is TRBJ2-1, with 11 bases fitting TRBD2. This CDR3 has 15 amino acids. J was trimmed by 8 bases and V by 5 bases; bases with no gene match: 9. Germline lookup yields CDR1 SGHRS and CDR2 YFSETQ. The CDR3 DNA reads TGCGCCAGCAGTGCGGGACTAGCGGACGCCGATGAGCAGTTCTTC. Translated: CASSAGLADADEQFF.

This clone was observed a single time. The gene calls are TRBV11-2 and TRBJ2-1, with 11 positions matching TRBD1. The trim removed 0 bases at V and 6 bases at J, leaving 1 base unmatched. Per germline, CDR1 SGHAT and CDR2 FQNNGV. The CDR3 loop spans 15 amino acids. CDR3 sequence (DNA): TGTGCCAGCAGCTTAGAGGGACAGGGGGTCAATGAGCAGTTCTTC. Translation gives CASSLEGQGVNEQFF.

A few counts support this clone. The chain uses TRBV28 and TRBJ2-3; D may be TRBD1 (5 bases). The ends were cut back, 8 bases at V and 2 bases at J, with 11 bases in the middle. The CDR3 totals 13 residues. Germline lookup yields CDR1 MDHEN and CDR2 SYDVKM. The DNA of the CDR3 is TGTGCCAGCGGGGCAGGGAACACAGATACGCAGTATTTT. Translating gives CASGAGNTDTQYF.